This is a list of T cell receptor beta chains from one sample in a study of T cells after yellow fever vaccination. TCRdb analysed the 5' RACE reads with MiXCR anew, one entry per CDR3 protein. Of roughly 330,000 distinct CDR3 sequences listed, 3% to 4.5% are singletons. The sample in question was PBMCs, obtained 5 days after the yellow fever booster vaccination. These receptors all come from a man aged 18 to 29 who received the YFV17D yellow fever vaccine. CDR3s leave out the opening cysteine and the closing phenylalanine or tryptophan. Clone size is shown for a subset of rows, as once, few, many or a class of expanded clone.

CDR3: ASLPPGPLAF
J: TRBJ1-1
V: TRBV2
size: many

CDR3: ASRHWGQGVYNEQF
J: TRBJ2-1
V: TRBV5-4
size: few

CDR3: SVAAANTGELF
J: TRBJ2-2
V: TRBV29-1
size: -

CDR3: ASSLGIASRETQY
J: TRBJ2-5
V: TRBV11-3
size: many

CDR3: ASSEYRDNTEAF
J: TRBJ1-1
V: TRBV2
size: many

CDR3: ASSPRTSGAQETQY
J: TRBJ2-5
V: TRBV13
size: many

CDR3: ASSLTGHTEAF
J: TRBJ1-1
V: TRBV12-3/TRBV12-4
size: many

CDR3: ASSLWDRMNTEAF
J: TRBJ1-1
V: TRBV5-1
size: -

CDR3: ASSLIAGTGSYGYT
J: TRBJ1-2
V: TRBV9
size: few

CDR3: ASSQEDGSTQSPLH
J: TRBJ1-6
V: TRBV4-2
size: many

CDR3: ASSYSVVRNYGYT
J: TRBJ1-2
V: TRBV6-5
size: many